These T cell receptor beta chains were read from a single sample in a study of blood T cell repertoires in COVID-19. The table came from immunoSEQ multiplex PCR; TCRdb's copy has only in-frame clones and leaves some out. This sample carries roughly 340,000 clones, 88% of them seen once, and the ten largest clones take 7.3%. Sequenced input: peripheral blood. Every receptor here comes from a woman between 70 and 85 years old with COVID-19, enrolled during active disease. Each CDR3 is given with its conserved first and last residue. A D gene is named only where the DNA matches it firmly.

d_call	v_call	j_call	cdr3_nt	cdr3_aa
NA	TRBV5-6	TRBJ2-1	TGTGCCAGCAGCTCCAGGGACCCGGGGGATGAGCAGTTCTTC	CASSSRDPGDEQFF
TRBD2	TRBV28	TRBJ2-7	TGTGCCAGCATGCCCGGGGGGGGCCTCTCCTACGAGCAGTACTTC	CASMPGGGLSYEQYF
NA	TRBV28	TRBJ1-1	TGTGCCAGCAGTTTAAGATGGCCGAACACTGAAGCTTTCTTT	CASSLRWPNTEAFF
NA	TRBV28	TRBJ2-7	TGTGCCAGCAGCACTATCGGCGAGCAGTACTTC	CASSTIGEQYF
TRBD1	TRBV2	TRBJ1-1	TGTGCCAGCGGAAGACAGGGCCCAGCTTTCTTT	CASGRQGPAFF
NA	TRBV5-1	TRBJ2-1	TGCGCCAGCAGCCCCACACCCTACCAGCGGTACAATGAGCAGTTCTTC	CASSPTPYQRYNEQFF
NA	TRBV15	TRBJ1-5	TGTGCCACCAGCACCGGGGGGGGGCCCTATCAGCCCCAGCATTTT	CATSTGGGPYQPQHF
NA	TRBV2	TRBJ1-5	TGTGCCACCGCCGGCAGGGCAAGGGAGCCCCAGCATTTT	CATAGRAREPQHF
NA	TRBV19	TRBJ1-1	TGTGCCAGTAGTATGGACACAATGAACACTGAAGCTTTCTTT	CASSMDTMNTEAFF
NA	TRBV10-3	TRBJ1-2	TGTGCCATCAGTGAGTCAGGGGGTATTAATAACTATGGCTACACCTTC	CAISESGGINNYGYTF
NA	TRBV9	TRBJ1-3	TGTGCCAGCAGCGTAGTGGGTGAAGGCGGAGGTGGAAACACCATATATTTT	CASSVVGEGGGGNTIYF
NA	TRBV19	TRBJ1-2	TGTGCCAGCACCTGGGCGGGAGAGGGCTATGGCTACACCTTC	CASTWAGEGYGYTF
NA	TRBV7-2	TRBJ2-7	TGTGCCAGCAGAACAGGCTCAAAGGGGTACGAGCAGTACTTC	CASRTGSKGYEQYF
NA	TRBV24-1	TRBJ2-5	TGTGCCACCAGTGATACCGTCAGGGACCAAGAGACCCAGTACTTC	CATSDTVRDQETQYF